One sample yielded the 14 T cell receptor beta chains listed below, sequenced in a study of blood T cell repertoires in COVID-19. Clones were sequenced by immunoSEQ multiplex PCR, and TCRdb holds only the in-frame ones, with some missing. The sample shows a few hundred thousand clones, approximately 85% of them seen only once. Input material: peripheral blood. Every receptor here comes from a man older than 75 with acute or convalescent COVID-19.

The chain couples TRBV7-3 to TRBJ2-1; D might be TRBD2 (6 bases). Germline CDR1 is SGHTA and CDR2 is FQGTGA. The CDR3 contains 15 residues. V was cut by 0 bases and J by 4 bases, with 10 bases left in between. The CDR3 protein is CASSLTRDAYNEQFF. The CDR3 coding sequence is TGTGCCAGCAGCTTAACGCGGGACGCTTACAATGAGCAGTTCTTC.

V usage is TRBV7-8 and J usage is TRBJ1-5; no reliable D call. Germline CDR1 reads SGHVS; CDR2 reads FQNEAQ. V lost 0 bases and J lost 4, with 4 bases in between. This CDR3 spans 13 amino acids. CDR3 in DNA: TGTGCCAGCAGCTTAGCACTGAATCAGCCCCAGCATTTT. Its protein is CASSLALNQPQHF. The complete variable domain, with remaining parts taken from reference TRBV7-8 and TRBJ1-5, reads GAGVSQSPRYKVAKRGQDVALRCDPISGHVSLFWYQQALGQGPEFLTYFQNEAQLDKSGLPSDRFFAERPEGSVSTLKIQRTQQEDSAVYLCASSLALNQPQHFGDGTRLSIL.

In this sample, this clone turned up once. The V gene is TRBV15, the J gene TRBJ1-5; D unclear. The CDR3 covers 14 residues. V was clipped by 1 base and J by 7 bases, with 11 bases between them. Germline CDR1 reads LNHNV; CDR2 reads YYDKDF (reference sequence). The CDR3 DNA reads TGTGCCACCAGCAGAGCGGAGAGTTCACAGCCCCAGCATTTT. Translated: CATSRAESSQPQHF.

CDR3 sequence: CASGGRSEQYF. The CDR3 DNA reads TGTGCCAGCGGGGGGAGATCCGAGCAGTACTTC. The rearrangement links TRBV27 to TRBJ2-7, with D possibly matching TRBD2 (6 bases). The CDR3 totals 11 residues. Trimming shortened V by 8 bases and J by 6 bases, and 11 bases separated the two germline ends. Germline CDR1 MNHEY, CDR2 SMNVEV (reference sequence).

The chain carries TRBV18 and TRBJ2-5; TRBD2 agrees at 7 bases. This CDR3 region has 14 residues. The V gene end was trimmed by 3 bases and the J gene end by 2 bases; junction bases not matched to a gene: 3. Per the germline V gene, CDR1 is KGHSH and CDR2 is LQKENI. The CDR3, as DNA: TGTGCCAGCTCACCCAGGGAGGGACAAGAGACCCAGTACTTC. Its protein product is CASSPREGQETQYF.

This chain links TRBV18 with TRBJ2-5; the match to TRBD1 covers 7 bases. The V gene end was trimmed by 7 bases and the J gene end by 3 bases; junction bases not matched to a gene: 8. The germline V gene has CDR1 KGHSH and CDR2 LQKENI. There are 14 residues in the CDR3. The CDR3 is CASFTGERKETQYF. The CDR3 DNA reads TGTGCCAGCTTCACAGGGGAACGGAAAGAGACCCAGTACTTC.

The chain has TRBV24-1 and TRBJ2-1; 12 nucleotides match TRBD1. Losses at the gene ends were 9 bases for V and 8 bases for J; bases not matched to a gene: 10. Germline V gives CDR1 KGHDR, CDR2 SFDVKD. The CDR3 covers 15 residues. CDR3 in amino acids: CATGAGTGGFDEQFF. CDR3 nucleotides: TGTGCCACCGGGGCCGGGACAGGGGGCTTCGATGAGCAGTTCTTC.

The chain uses TRBV5-5 and TRBJ1-2; 7 bases are a match to TRBD1. The CDR3 has 14 amino acids. V was clipped by 5 bases and J by 8 bases; unmatched bases: 12. Germline CDR1 reads SGHKS; CDR2 reads YYEKEE (reference sequence). CDR3 amino acids: CASSPGGGQLGYTF. The CDR3 DNA follows: TGTGCCAGCAGTCCCGGGGGGGGACAGTTGGGCTACACCTTC.

The V call is TRBV5-1, the J call TRBJ2-3; 9 bases are shared with TRBD1. This CDR3 comprises 14 residues. Germline V gene sequence: CDR1 SGHRS, CDR2 YFSETQ. V lost 4 bases, J lost 3 bases, and 3 bases stayed unmatched. The CDR3 loop is CASSGGQGTDTQYF. The CDR3 DNA reads as TGCGCCAGCAGCGGAGGACAGGGGACAGATACGCAGTATTTT.

This sequence joins TRBV5-1 and TRBJ2-1, with a weak D call TRBD2 (5 bases). CDR1 is SGHRS and CDR2 is YFSETQ in the germline V gene. V lost 5 bases and J lost 4, with 10 bases in between. The CDR3 spans 13 residues. For the CDR3, the DNA is TGCGCCAGCAGAACGGACTGGTACAATGAGCAGTTCTTC. Residues: CASRTDWYNEQFF.

This clone was counted between two and nine times. The V call is TRBV28, the J call TRBJ2-6, with unresolved D. The ends were cut back, 4 bases at V and 0 bases at J, with 10 bases in the middle. CDR3 length: 16 residues. The V gene's germline CDR1 is MDHEN and CDR2 SYDVKM. CDR3 region: CASSSPGASGANVLTF. DNA of the CDR3: TGTGCCAGCAGTTCGCCAGGCGCCTCTGGGGCCAACGTCCTGACTTTC.

This sequence joins TRBV7-2 and TRBJ1-1; D gene unclear. This CDR3 has 15 amino acids. CDR1 and CDR2 from the germline V gene are SGHTA and FQGNSA. V lost 7 bases to trimming and J lost 3 bases, with 18 bases between them. CDR3 residues: CASTWYTGIHTEAFF. The CDR3 coding sequence is TGTGCCAGCACCTGGTATACGGGGATACACACTGAAGCTTTCTTT.

The chain links TRBV6-5 to TRBJ2-1; no definite D call. The CDR3 spans 11 residues. The V end was cut by 8 bases, the J end by 6 bases, with 8 bases between. Germline CDR1 is MNHEY and CDR2 is SVGAGI. As DNA, the CDR3 is TGTGCCAGCCGTTCGGTCAATGAGCAGTTCTTC. Its translation: CASRSVNEQFF.

As regards this clone: This likely comes from a read error, as the CDR3 has no conserved phenylalanine or tryptophan at its end. No DNA is shown, since the ends of the CDR3 on it are uncertain; the CDR3 is the one TCRdb lists. V usage is TRBV21-1 and J usage is TRBJ1-4; the table's D call TRBD1 went unverified against the DNA. TRBV21-1 is reported as a pseudogene. Inclusive of both ends, the CDR3 amounts to 11 amino acids. CDR3 sequence reads: CASSKVEDQQA.